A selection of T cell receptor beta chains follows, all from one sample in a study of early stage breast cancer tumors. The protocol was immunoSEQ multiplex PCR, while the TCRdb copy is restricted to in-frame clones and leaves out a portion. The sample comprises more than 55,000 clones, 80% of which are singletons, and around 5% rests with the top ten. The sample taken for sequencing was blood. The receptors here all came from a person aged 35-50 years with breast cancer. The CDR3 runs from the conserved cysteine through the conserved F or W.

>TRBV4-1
CASSQAAGGGEQYF
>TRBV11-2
CASSKGQLYNEQFF
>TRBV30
CARQASSGANVLTF
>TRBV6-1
CASSDLQGREKLFF
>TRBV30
CAWSKGTSGRGNLGINEQFF
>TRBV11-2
CASSLGDRLYEQYF
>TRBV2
CASRDRGLVYEQYF
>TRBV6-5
CASSKLGANGQYF
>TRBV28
CASSSAGTDYGYTF
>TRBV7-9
CASSPKTSGTDTQYF
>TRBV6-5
CASSYGSQANTEAFF
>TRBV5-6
CASSSGGRGGDTQYF
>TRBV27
CASSSWDFPYEQYF
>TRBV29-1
CSVTKSGTGNMDEQYF
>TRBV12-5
CASAGTGVYETQYF
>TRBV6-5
CASSSARQSNTEAFF
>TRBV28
CASRDANYGYTF
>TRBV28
CASSSDHYTF
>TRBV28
CASSLATRLGNEKLFF
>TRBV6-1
CASSGRFDQPQHF
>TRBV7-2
CASSGGNEQFF
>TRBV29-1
CSVFHPVSRWNTEAFF
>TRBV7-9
CASSEKMPNQPQHF
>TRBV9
CASSETSRLNYGYTF
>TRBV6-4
CASSDYRYLRIYSGNTIYF
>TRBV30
CAWGPGGYEQYF
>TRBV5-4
CASTRLAEVDTQYF
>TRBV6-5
CASSYSRGLAADTQYF